The present T cell receptor beta chain was sequenced within a study of T cells in Graves' hyperthyroidism and ophthalmopathy. CDR3 length: 15 residues. Trimming took 7 bases from V and 5 from J; bases not matched to a gene: 12. Notes on the study in general: The model anticipated ophthalmopathy a median around six months pre-onset. Among clonotypes expanded in thyroid above 0.001, most were also found in blood.

Orbital computed tomography, thyroid ultrasound, serum thyroxine and TRAb, and clinical symptoms together informed the diagnoses. The TCR beta CDR3 regions underwent amplification using RNA transcripts as the source. A set of HTBI primers served as the primers for a first-round RT-PCR of the TCR CDR3. TCRdb re-called the multiplex PCR reads with MiXCR, one entry per CDR3 protein. The sample consists of about 610,000 distinct CDR3 sequences, roughly 14% of them appearing once. To note about this clonotype: Its specificity is not known.

This receptor was obtained from a woman between 40 and 55 years old with Graves' ophthalmopathy. This sequence joins TRBV12-3 or TRBV12-4 and TRBJ2-7, with 9 bases lining up with TRBD2. Sequenced material: blood. CDR3 loop: CASTAFSGSNHEQYF. CDR3 sequence (DNA): TGTGCCAGCACGGCATTTAGCGGGAGTAACCACGAGCAGTACTTC.